This T cell receptor beta chain came from a study of neurological immune-mediated disorders. For the study at large: Of the approximately 35 patients who had multiple sclerosis, around 30 had the relapsing-remitting form and 3 had the secondary progressive form.

Per germline, CDR1 MNHEY and CDR2 SVGAGI. V lost 2 bases to trimming and J lost 10 bases; unmatched junction nucleotides: 3. The CDR3 length is 14 residues. Broader study findings: Across subjects, no CDR3 amino acid sequence appeared in expanded clones of more than one subject, a finding that suggested private repertoires in all groups.

From 2 million PBMCs stored at -80 C, the unsorted libraries were generated. 5'RACE employing 10-nucleotide random UMIs yielded the cDNA. TCRdb independently ran MiXCR on the 5' RACE reads; one entry per CDR3 protein. This table has approximately 50,000 distinct CDR3 sequences, 3.8% appearing once. The sample holds many counts of this clonotype. The antigen remains unidentified. This receptor was taken from a man between 60 and 70 years old with multiple sclerosis. The chain couples TRBV6-5 to TRBJ1-6; 9 positions agree with TRBD1. The sequenced material came from PBMCs. The CDR3 protein is CASSYGDRDSPLHF. CDR3 DNA: TGTGCCAGCAGTTACGGGGACAGGGACTCACCCCTCCACTTT.